The present TCR beta chain was sequenced within a study of early T cells in non-severe SARS-CoV-2 infection. Study overall: Bulk RNA isolated from unsorted whole blood underwent sequencing; chains were not paired. Study results and caveats: The VDJdb matching leaned toward anti-spike CD8 responses and overlooked private and CD4 specificities.

This clonotype was seen at least ten times. What it binds is not known. CDR1 is ENHRY, CDR2 SYGVKD, per germline. The trim removed 4 bases at V and 3 bases at J, leaving 4 bases unmatched. This CDR3 has 15 residues. Using its own MiXCR run on the 5' RACE reads, TCRdb lists one record per CDR3 protein. The sample holds around 57,000 distinct CDR3 sequences, approximately 6.1% seen once. The gene calls are TRBV10-3 and TRBJ2-2, with TRBD1 matching 8 bases. The clonotype was recovered from an adult who was a healthcare worker with PCR-confirmed SARS-CoV-2 infection or an uninfected control (not recorded which). This specimen was whole blood, taken at baseline. CDR3 nucleotide sequence: TGTGCCATCAGTGGACAGGGGCAATACACCGGGGAGCTGTTTTTT. The encoded protein is CAISGQGQYTGELFF.